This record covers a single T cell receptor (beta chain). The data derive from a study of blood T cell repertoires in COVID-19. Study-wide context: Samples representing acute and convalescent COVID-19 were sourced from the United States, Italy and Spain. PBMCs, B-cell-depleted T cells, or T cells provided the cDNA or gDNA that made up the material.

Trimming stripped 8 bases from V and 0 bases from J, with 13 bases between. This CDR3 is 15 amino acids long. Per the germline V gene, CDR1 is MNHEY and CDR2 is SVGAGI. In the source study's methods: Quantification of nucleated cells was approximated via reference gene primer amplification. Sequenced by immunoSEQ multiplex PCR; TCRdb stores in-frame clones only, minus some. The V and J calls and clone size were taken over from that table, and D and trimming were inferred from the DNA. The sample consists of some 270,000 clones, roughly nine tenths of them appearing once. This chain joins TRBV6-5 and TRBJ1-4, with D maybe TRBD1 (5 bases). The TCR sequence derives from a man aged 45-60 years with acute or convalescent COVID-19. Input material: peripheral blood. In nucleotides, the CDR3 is TGTGCCAGCCAGCGGGGACGAGCAACTAATGAAAAACTGTTTTTT. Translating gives CASQRGRATNEKLFF.